The text below deals with one TCR beta chain. Antigen specificity is unknown. The data are from a study of EBV T-cell therapy then PD-1 blockade in nasopharyngeal carcinoma. TCRdb's copy holds only in-frame clones and misses some; the assay was immunoSEQ multiplex PCR. The sample holds approximately 13,000 clones, 84% seen once. Treatment described: AdE1-LMPpoly-expanded autologous EBV-specific T-cell therapy followed by anti-PD-1 nivolumab. The CDR3 is 15 residues long. CDR1 and CDR2 (germline): KGHSH, LQKENI. Trimming at V came to 3 bases and at J to 2 bases, leaving 6 bases not matched to a gene. The receptor was isolated from a man between 40 and 49 years old with nasopharyngeal carcinoma. The sample was CD8+ T cells from blood, taken around day 100 from a patient whose treatment included autologous EBV-specific T cells and nivolumab. The rearrangement links TRBV18 to TRBJ2-7; 8 nucleotides align to TRBD1. The CDR3 loop reads CASSPTGAGAYEQYF. For the CDR3, the DNA is TGTGCCAGCTCACCGACAGGGGCCGGCGCCTACGAGCAGTACTTC.